These 5 T cell receptor beta chains were sequenced from one sample in a study of beta chain features in type 1 diabetes. These receptors' targets are unknown. Study-wide results and limits: Among patients with Type 1 diabetes, TCRB CDR3s were moderately but significantly shorter in every one of the four CD4+ subsets.

The entirety of the isolated RNA underwent reverse transcription, so expressed TCRB transcripts were sequenced. This table comes from immunoSEQ multiplex PCR, and its TCRdb copy is limited to in-frame clones, with some not included. The table has some 700,000 clones, around 15% seen once; the top ten hold approximately 0.021%. The source material was naive CD4+ T cells from blood. The receptors shown here come from a man aged 18-30 years with type 1 diabetes.

This clone appeared a few times. V is TRBV29-1 and J is TRBJ1-2; a weak D match, TRBD1 (5 bases). V was pared by 1 base and J by 0 bases, with 18 bases between. Germline V gives CDR1 SQVTM, CDR2 ANQGSEA. The CDR3 has 17 residues. This CDR3 reads CSVEVPRGEGTNYGYTF. The CDR3 nucleotides read TGCAGCGTTGAAGTCCCTCGGGGGGAGGGCACTAACTATGGCTACACCTTC.

A few counts support this clone. This chain joins TRBV6-5 and TRBJ2-3; possibly TRBD2 for D (5 bases). The CDR3 consists of 14 residues. The germline V gene has CDR1 MNHEY and CDR2 SVGAGI. Deletions cut 6 bases from V and 0 bases from J, with 10 bases between. The CDR3 is CASRWGASTDTQYF. CDR3 DNA: TGTGCCAGCAGGTGGGGAGCTAGCACAGATACGCAGTATTTT.

Only a few counts were recorded for this clone. CDR3 DNA sequence: TGTGCCAGCAGTTTTAGGAACTATGGCTACACCTTC. Protein sequence: CASSFRNYGYTF. The rearrangement joins TRBV28 to TRBJ1-2; D is unresolved. Germline V gene data show CDR1 as MDHEN and CDR2 as SYDVKM. The CDR3 is made up of 12 amino acids. The V end lost 3 bases, the J end lost 2 bases, and 4 bases lay between the germline ends.

The chain has TRBV5-1 and TRBJ2-7, with 7 bases identical to TRBD2. Germline CDR1 is SGHRS and CDR2 is YFSETQ. There are 13 residues in the CDR3. V dropped 1 base and J dropped 3; count of bases not matched to a gene: 1. CDR3 residues: CASSLTGGYEQYF. The CDR3 DNA reads TGCGCCAGCAGCTTGACGGGGGGCTACGAGCAGTACTTC.

This clone was counted between two and nine times. This chain uses TRBV4-1 with TRBJ2-6; D call uncertain. V dropped 0 bases and J dropped 6 bases, with 3 bases sitting between them. The CDR3 loop spans 13 amino acids. Germline V gene data show CDR1 as MGHRA and CDR2 as YSYEKL. CDR3 bases: TGCGCCAGCAGCCAAGAAACGGCCAACGTCCTGACTTTC. Protein sequence: CASSQETANVLTF.